This T cell receptor beta chain was obtained from a study of blood T cell repertoires in COVID-19. The trim removed 10 bases at V and 2 bases at J, leaving 16 bases unmatched. Germline V gives CDR1 SNHLY, CDR2 FYNNEI. This CDR3 has 16 amino acids. The method was immunoSEQ multiplex PCR; TCRdb's version includes in-frame clones alone and lacks a portion of them. The sample lists about 200,000 clones, around four fifths occurring once. In this sample, this clone turned up once. This clonotype originated in a human donor in a cohort sampled during active COVID-19. Source material: peripheral blood. The chain uses TRBV2 and TRBJ2-7, with 8 bases matching TRBD2. This chain's CDR3 is CAIRAPWAGGAYEQYF. CDR3 nucleotides: TGTGCCATCAGGGCCCCCTGGGCGGGAGGCGCCTACGAGCAGTACTTC. Drawing the rest from reference TRBV2 and TRBJ2-7, the complete variable domain is EPEVTQTPSHQVTQMGQEVILRCVPISNHLYFYWYRQILGQKVEFLVSFYNNEISEKSEIFDDQFSVERPDGSNFTLKIRSTKLEDSAMYFCAIRAPWAGGAYEQYFGPGTRLTVT.